This entry lists 9 T cell receptor beta chains sequenced from one sample in a study of T cells in tumors after PD-1 blockade. Using immunoSEQ multiplex PCR, the repertoire was profiled, and TCRdb retains in-frame clones only, with some absent. The repertoire holds 45,000 to 60,000 clones, with about four fifths as singletons. The starting material was PBMCs, obtained before anti-PD-1 treatment. These receptors were collected from a human donor with basal cell carcinoma.

The chain recombines TRBV7-6 with TRBJ2-2; 7 positions agree with TRBD1. This CDR3 region has 16 residues. V shed 5 bases, J shed 1 base, and the junction held 7 bases outside the gene matches. Germline V gives CDR1 SGHVS, CDR2 FNYEAQ. The CDR3 DNA reads TGTGCCAGCAGCCCGACAGGGCAGAAGAACACCGGGGAGCTGTTTTTT. This gives the protein CASSPTGQKNTGELFF.

There are a few counts of this clone. The CDR3 nucleotides read TGTGCCAGCAGTTTGGGGCCGAGGAACACTGAAGCTTTCTTT. Protein: CASSLGPRNTEAFF. The rearrangement links TRBV28 to TRBJ1-1, with a tentative D call TRBD1 (5 bases). The germline gives CDR1 MDHEN, CDR2 SYDVKM. Trimming stripped 3 bases from V and 1 base from J, with 9 bases between. This CDR3 comprises 14 residues. The full variable domain, its missing parts supplied by reference TRBV28 and TRBJ1-1, is DVKVTQSSRYLVKRTGEKVFLECVQDMDHENMFWYRQDPGLGLRLIYFSYDVKMKEKGDIPEGYSVSREKKERFSLILESASTNQTSMYLCASSLGPRNTEAFFGQGTRLTVV.

This chain uses TRBV2 with TRBJ2-2; 7 bases align to TRBD1. Per the germline V gene, CDR1 is SNHLY and CDR2 is FYNNEI. The V gene end was trimmed by 5 bases and the J gene end by 7 bases; junction bases not matched to a gene: 7. This CDR3 has 14 amino acids. The CDR3 here is CASSPGTVGGELFF. The CDR3 DNA reads as TGTGCCAGCAGTCCCGGGACAGTCGGCGGGGAGCTGTTTTTT.

The chain recombines TRBV9 with TRBJ1-2; TRBD1 is a possible D gene (5 bases). CDR3 length: 14 amino acids. The germline V gene encodes CDR1 SGDLS and CDR2 YYNGEE. V lost 3 bases and J 5 bases, leaving 14 bases between the germline ends. Here the CDR3 DNA reads TGTGCCAGCAGCGCCGCCAGGGAGTCTTATGGCTACACCTTC. It is translated as CASSAARESYGYTF.

The genes are TRBV24-1 and TRBJ2-1; no clear D gene. Germline V CDR1 and CDR2: KGHDR, SFDVKD. This CDR3 region has 15 residues. Trimming removed 3 bases at V and 8 bases at J, with 16 bases between. CDR3 loop: CATSDRSLRRDEQFF. As DNA, the CDR3 is TGTGCCACCAGTGATAGGTCTTTACGCCGGGATGAGCAGTTCTTC.

This clone was seen many times. The V gene is TRBV10-3, the J gene TRBJ1-2, with 9 bases matching TRBD1. The germline CDR1 and CDR2 sequences are ENHRY and SYGVKD. After removal of 1 base from V and 6 bases from J, the junction contained 0 bases not matched to a gene. The CDR3 is made up of 13 amino acids. CDR3 coding DNA: TGTGCCATCAGTGAGTGGACAGGGGATGGCTACACCTTC. It translates to CAISEWTGDGYTF.

This sequence joins TRBV28 and TRBJ2-3; tentatively, D is TRBD1 (6 bases). Germline-derived CDR1 and CDR2 are MDHEN and SYDVKM. CDR3 size: 16 residues. The V and J ends lost 8 bases and 0 bases respectively, with 18 bases between them. The DNA of the CDR3 is TGTGCCAGCCCAAGGCCAGGGGTGCCTAGCACAGATACGCAGTATTTT. It is translated as CASPRPGVPSTDTQYF.

The genes are TRBV6-6 and TRBJ2-1, with 7 bases matching TRBD2. The trim removed 6 bases at V and 3 bases at J, leaving 2 bases unmatched. This CDR3 comprises 13 residues. The V gene's germline CDR1 is MNHNY and CDR2 SVGAGI (reference sequence). In DNA form, the CDR3 reads TGTGCCAGCAGGCTAGCGGACTACAATGAGCAGTTCTTC. Its translation: CASRLADYNEQFF.

This clone appeared once. The chain recombines TRBV5-1 with TRBJ1-4; 9 positions match TRBD1. The CDR3 runs 16 residues. CDR1 and CDR2 from the germline V gene are SGHRS and YFSETQ. J was trimmed by 7 bases and V by 4 bases; bases with no gene match: 11. CDR3 DNA: TGCGCCAGCAGCCAAACATACGGGACAGGGAGTGAAAAACTGTTTTTT. Protein: CASSQTYGTGSEKLFF.